This TCR beta chain was captured by sequencing in a study of T-cell memory formation after mild COVID-19. Study-wide results and caveats: CD4+ contracting clones lay mainly in CM and EM, CD8+ ones in EMRA. The authors did not confirm SARS-CoV-2 specificity of second-wave clones peaking day 37. Some clones that responded were present in memory (sampled pre-infection), which suggests cross-reactive memory joined.

MiXCR, applied by TCRdb to the 5' RACE reads, yields one record per CDR3 protein. The sample includes about 470,000 distinct CDR3 sequences, 25% of them seen just once. Deletions cut 5 bases from V and 4 bases from J, with 12 bases between. Per the germline V gene, CDR1 is GTSNPN and CDR2 is SVGIG (reference sequence). The length of the CDR3 is 14 residues. In the case of this clonotype: What it recognizes is unknown.

The V gene is TRBV30, the J gene TRBJ2-6; D uncertain. The receptor's source is an adult woman who had mild COVID-19 (a few samples of this study predate the infection). Cell type and time point are not known. The sequenced sample consisted of PBMCs or a T cell subset sorted from them (not recorded which). CDR3 DNA: TGTGCCTGGCTAGGATTTAGCGGGGCCAACGTCCTGACTTTC. Translation gives CAWLGFSGANVLTF.